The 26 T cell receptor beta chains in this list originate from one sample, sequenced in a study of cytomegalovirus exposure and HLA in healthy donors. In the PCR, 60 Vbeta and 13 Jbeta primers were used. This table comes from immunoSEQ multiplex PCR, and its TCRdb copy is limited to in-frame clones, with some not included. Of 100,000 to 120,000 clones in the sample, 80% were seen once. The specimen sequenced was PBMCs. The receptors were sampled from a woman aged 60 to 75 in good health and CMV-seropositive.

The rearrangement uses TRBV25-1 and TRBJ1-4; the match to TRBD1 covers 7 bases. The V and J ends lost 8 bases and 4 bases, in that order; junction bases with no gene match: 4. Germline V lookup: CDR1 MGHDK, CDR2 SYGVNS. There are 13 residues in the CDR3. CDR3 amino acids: CASSGTVNEKLFF. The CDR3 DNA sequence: TGTGCCAGCTCCGGGACAGTTAATGAAAAACTGTTTTTT.

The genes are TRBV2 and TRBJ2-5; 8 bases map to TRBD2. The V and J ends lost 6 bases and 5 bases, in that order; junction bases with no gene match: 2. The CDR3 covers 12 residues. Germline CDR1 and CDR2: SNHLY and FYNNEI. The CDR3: CASSPGGETQYF. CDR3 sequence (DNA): TGTGCCAGCAGCCCGGGGGGGGAGACCCAGTACTTC.

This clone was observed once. The CDR3 DNA follows: TGTGCCATCAGTGAGAAGGGGGCAGGGTGGGGAGAGACCCAGTACTTC. This gives the protein CAISEKGAGWGETQYF. The chain couples TRBV10-3 to TRBJ2-5; 7 nucleotides align to TRBD1. V shed 2 bases and J 4 bases; nucleotides not matched to a gene: 10. CDR3 length: 16 amino acids. Per the germline V gene, CDR1 is ENHRY and CDR2 is SYGVKD.

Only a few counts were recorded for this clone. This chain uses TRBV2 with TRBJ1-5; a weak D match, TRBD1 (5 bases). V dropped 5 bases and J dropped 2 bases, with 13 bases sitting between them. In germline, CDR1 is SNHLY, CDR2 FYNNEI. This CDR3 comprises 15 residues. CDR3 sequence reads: CASSNQGYGNQPQHF. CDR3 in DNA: TGTGCCAGCAGTAACCAGGGCTATGGCAATCAGCCCCAGCATTTT. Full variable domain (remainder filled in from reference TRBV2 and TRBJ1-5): EPEVTQTPSHQVTQMGQEVILRCVPISNHLYFYWYRQILGQKVEFLVSFYNNEISEKSEIFDDQFSVERPDGSNFTLKIRSTKLEDSAMYFCASSNQGYGNQPQHFGDGTRLSIL.

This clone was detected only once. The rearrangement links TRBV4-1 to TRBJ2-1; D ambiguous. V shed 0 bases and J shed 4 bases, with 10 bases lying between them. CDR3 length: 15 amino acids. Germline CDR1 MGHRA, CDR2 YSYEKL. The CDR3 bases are TGCGCCAGCAGCCAAGATGACGGGTGGTACAATGAGCAGTTCTTC. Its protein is CASSQDDGWYNEQFF.

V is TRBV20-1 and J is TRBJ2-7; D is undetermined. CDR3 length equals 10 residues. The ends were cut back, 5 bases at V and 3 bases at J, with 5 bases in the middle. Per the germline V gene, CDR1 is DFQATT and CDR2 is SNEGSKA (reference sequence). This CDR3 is CSALDYEQYF. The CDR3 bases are TGCAGTGCTTTAGACTACGAGCAGTACTTC.

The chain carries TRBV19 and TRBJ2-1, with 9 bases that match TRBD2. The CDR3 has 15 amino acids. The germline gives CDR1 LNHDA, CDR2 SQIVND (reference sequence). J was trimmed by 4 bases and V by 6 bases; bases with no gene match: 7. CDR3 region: CASRISGSGYNEQFF. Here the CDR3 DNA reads TGTGCCAGTAGAATTAGCGGGAGTGGATACAATGAGCAGTTCTTC.

This CDR3 reads CASSSYRPTNEKLFF. As DNA, the CDR3 is TGTGCCAGCAGTTCCTACAGGCCAACTAATGAAAAACTGTTTTTT. The chain is built from TRBV6-5 and TRBJ1-4; D perhaps matches TRBD1 (5 bases). The CDR3 consists of 15 residues. Trimming left V 4 bases short and J 0 bases short, with 9 bases between. Per the germline V gene, CDR1 is MNHEY and CDR2 is SVGAGI.

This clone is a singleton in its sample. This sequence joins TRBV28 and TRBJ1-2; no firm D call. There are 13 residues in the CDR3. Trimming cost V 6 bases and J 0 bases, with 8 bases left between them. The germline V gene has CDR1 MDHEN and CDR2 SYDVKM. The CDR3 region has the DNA TGTGCCAGCAGCCGCGGCGCTAACTATGGCTACACCTTC. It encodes CASSRGANYGYTF.

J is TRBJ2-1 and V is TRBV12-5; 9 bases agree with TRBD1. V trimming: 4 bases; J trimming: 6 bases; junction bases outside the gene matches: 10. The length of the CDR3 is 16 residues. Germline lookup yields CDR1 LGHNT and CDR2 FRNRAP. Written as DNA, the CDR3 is TGTGCTAGTGGTTCCCCGGGGACAGGGAGATTCAATGAGCAGTTCTTC. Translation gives CASGSPGTGRFNEQFF.

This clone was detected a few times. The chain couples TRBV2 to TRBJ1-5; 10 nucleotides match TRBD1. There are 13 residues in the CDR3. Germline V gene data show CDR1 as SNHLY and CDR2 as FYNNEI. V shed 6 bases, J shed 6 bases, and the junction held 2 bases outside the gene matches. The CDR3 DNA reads TGTGCCAGCAGAGGACAGGGGGGTCAGCCCCAGCATTTT. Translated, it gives CASRGQGGQPQHF.

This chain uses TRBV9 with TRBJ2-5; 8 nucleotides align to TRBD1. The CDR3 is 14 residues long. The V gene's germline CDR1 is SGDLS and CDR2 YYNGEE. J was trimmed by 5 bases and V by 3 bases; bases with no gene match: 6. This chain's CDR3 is CASSADTGGETQYF. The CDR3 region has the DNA TGTGCCAGCAGCGCAGATACAGGGGGGGAGACCCAGTACTTC.

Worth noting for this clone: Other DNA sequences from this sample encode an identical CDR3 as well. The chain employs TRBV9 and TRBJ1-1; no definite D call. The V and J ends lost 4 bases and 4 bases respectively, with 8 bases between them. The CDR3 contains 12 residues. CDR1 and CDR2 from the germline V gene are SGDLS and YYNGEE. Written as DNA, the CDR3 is TGTGCCAGCAGCCAAGGAGGCACTGAAGCTTTCTTT. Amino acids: CASSQGGTEAFF.

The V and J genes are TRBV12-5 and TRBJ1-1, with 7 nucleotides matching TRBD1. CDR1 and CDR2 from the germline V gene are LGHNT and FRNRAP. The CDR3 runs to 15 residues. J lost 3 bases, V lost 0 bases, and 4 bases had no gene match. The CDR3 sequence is CASGLVLGQDTEAFF. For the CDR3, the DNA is TGTGCTAGTGGTTTGGTACTTGGACAGGACACTGAAGCTTTCTTT.

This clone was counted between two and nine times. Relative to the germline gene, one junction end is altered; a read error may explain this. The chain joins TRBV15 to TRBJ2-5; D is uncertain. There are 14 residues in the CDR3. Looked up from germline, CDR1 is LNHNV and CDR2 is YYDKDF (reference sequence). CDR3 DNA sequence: TGTGCCGCCAGCAGAGATCAGGCGAAAGAGACCCAGTACTTC. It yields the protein CAASRDQAKETQYF.

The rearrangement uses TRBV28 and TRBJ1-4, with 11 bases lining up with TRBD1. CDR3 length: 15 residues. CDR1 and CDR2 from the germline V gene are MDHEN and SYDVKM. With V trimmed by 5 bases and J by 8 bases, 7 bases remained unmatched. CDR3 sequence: CASSGQGALIEKLFF. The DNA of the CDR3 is TGTGCCAGCAGTGGACAGGGGGCGTTAATAGAAAAACTGTTTTTT.

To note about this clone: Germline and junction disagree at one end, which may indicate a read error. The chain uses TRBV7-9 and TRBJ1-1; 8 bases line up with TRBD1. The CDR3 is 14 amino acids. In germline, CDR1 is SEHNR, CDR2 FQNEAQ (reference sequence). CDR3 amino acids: CSSSFGSGTGEAFF. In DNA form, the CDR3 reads TGTTCCAGCAGCTTTGGGTCGGGGACAGGTGAAGCTTTCTTT.

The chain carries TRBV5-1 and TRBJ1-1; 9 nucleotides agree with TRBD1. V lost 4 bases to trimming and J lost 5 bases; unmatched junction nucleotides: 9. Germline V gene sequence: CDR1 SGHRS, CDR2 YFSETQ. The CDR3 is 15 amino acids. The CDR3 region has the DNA TGCGCCAGCAGCCCCCTCGGACAGGGGAAGACTGAAGCTTTCTTT. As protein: CASSPLGQGKTEAFF.

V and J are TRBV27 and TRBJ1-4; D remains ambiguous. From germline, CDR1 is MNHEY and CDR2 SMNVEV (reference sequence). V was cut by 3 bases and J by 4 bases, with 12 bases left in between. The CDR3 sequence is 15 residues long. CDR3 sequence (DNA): TGTGCCAGCAGTTTTGGTGGCGGCTTTAATGAAAAACTGTTTTTT. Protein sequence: CASSFGGGFNEKLFF.

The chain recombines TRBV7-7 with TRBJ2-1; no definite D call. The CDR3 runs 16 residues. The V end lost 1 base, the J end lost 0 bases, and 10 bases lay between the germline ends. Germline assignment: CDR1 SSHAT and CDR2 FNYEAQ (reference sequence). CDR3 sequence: CASSLGEWSSYNEQFF. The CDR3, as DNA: TGTGCCAGCAGCTTAGGCGAATGGAGCTCCTACAATGAGCAGTTCTTC.

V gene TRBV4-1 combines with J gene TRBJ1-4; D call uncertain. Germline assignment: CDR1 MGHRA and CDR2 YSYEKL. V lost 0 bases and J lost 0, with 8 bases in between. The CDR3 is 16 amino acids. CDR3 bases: TGCGCCAGCAGCCAAGAGCCGGGAGCAACTAATGAAAAACTGTTTTTT. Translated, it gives CASSQEPGATNEKLFF.

CDR3 nucleotide sequence: TGTGCCATCAGTCCATCACCGGGACAGGGGAATTCACCCCTCCACTTT. Protein sequence: CAISPSPGQGNSPLHF. The rearrangement joins TRBV10-3 to TRBJ1-6, with 10 bases aligning to TRBD1. The J segment lost 7 bases and the V segment lost 5 bases, leaving 8 bases of the junction unmatched. This CDR3 spans 16 amino acids. Germline V gene sequence: CDR1 ENHRY, CDR2 SYGVKD.

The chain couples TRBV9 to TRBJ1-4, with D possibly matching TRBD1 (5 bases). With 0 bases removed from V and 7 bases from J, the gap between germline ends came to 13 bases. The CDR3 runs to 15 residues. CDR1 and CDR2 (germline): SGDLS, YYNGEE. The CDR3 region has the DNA TGTGCCAGCAGCGTAGACGGGGGAGCGAGTGAAAAACTGTTTTTT. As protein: CASSVDGGASEKLFF.

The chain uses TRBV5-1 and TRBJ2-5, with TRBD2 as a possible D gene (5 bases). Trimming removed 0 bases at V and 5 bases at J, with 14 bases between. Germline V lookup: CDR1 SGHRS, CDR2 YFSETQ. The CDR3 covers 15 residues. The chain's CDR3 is CASSLEAAGFETQYF. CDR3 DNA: TGCGCCAGCAGCTTGGAAGCCGCGGGTTTTGAGACCCAGTACTTC.

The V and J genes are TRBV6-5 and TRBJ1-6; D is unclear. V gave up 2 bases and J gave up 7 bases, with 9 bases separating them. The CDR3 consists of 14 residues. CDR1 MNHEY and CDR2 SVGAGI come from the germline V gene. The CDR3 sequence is CASSYGEANSPLHF. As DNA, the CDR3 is TGTGCCAGCAGTTACGGAGAAGCGAATTCACCCCTCCACTTT.

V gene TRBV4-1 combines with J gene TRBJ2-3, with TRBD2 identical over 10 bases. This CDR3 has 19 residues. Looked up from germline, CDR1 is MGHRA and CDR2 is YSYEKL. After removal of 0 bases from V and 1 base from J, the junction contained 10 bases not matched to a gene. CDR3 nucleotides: TGCGCCAGCAGCCAAGATTACCCCGCCGGGACTAGCGGCACAGATACGCAGTATTTT. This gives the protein CASSQDYPAGTSGTDTQYF.